The 27 T cell receptor beta chains listed next were all sequenced from one sample in a study of blood T cells in healthy people across ages. A second PCR, run for roughly 7 to 12 cycles, used a sample-barcoded 5' primer plus a J-beta primer mix. TCRdb independently ran MiXCR on the 5' RACE reads; one entry per CDR3 protein. Among 910,000 or so distinct CDR3 sequences listed, 51% were seen once. Sequenced material: blood. Receptors were obtained from a woman aged 60-75 years in good health.

This chain links TRBV12-3 or TRBV12-4 with TRBJ2-7; D is unresolved. This CDR3 region has 12 residues. V lost 3 bases, J lost 4 bases, and 7 bases lay in between. CDR3 amino acids: CASSFLTYEQYF. The CDR3, as DNA: TGTGCCAGCAGTTTCCTTACATACGAGCAGTACTTC.

Points on this clonotype: At one boundary the junction diverges from the germline segment, which might be a read error. The DNA for the CDR3 is TGTGCCAGCAGTACAAGACAGGGCCAAGAGACCCAGTCCTTC. The encoded protein is CASSTRQGQETQSF. The rearrangement links TRBV28 to TRBJ2-5; TRBD1 aligns across 7 bases. Germline V gene data show CDR1 as MDHEN and CDR2 as SYDVKM. This CDR3 spans 14 amino acids.

In this sample, this clonotype turned up a few times. Written as DNA, the CDR3 is TGCGCCAGCAGCTATTACTCTGGGGCCAACGTCCTGACTTTC. It encodes CASSYYSGANVLTF. The chain links TRBV5-1 to TRBJ2-6; D ambiguous. The CDR3 covers 14 residues. CDR1 and CDR2 from the germline V gene are SGHRS and YFSETQ. V lost 3 bases and J 0 bases, leaving 4 bases between the germline ends.

This sequence joins TRBV20-1 and TRBJ1-4; D unclear. Looked up from germline, CDR1 is DFQATT and CDR2 is SNEGSKA (reference sequence). The CDR3 extends over 12 amino acids. The V end lost 4 bases, the J end lost 4 bases, and 7 bases lay between the germline ends. The CDR3 loop reads CSAMEFNEKLFF. CDR3 bases: TGCAGTGCTATGGAGTTTAATGAAAAACTGTTTTTT.

This rearrangement joins TRBV28 to TRBJ2-1, with D perhaps matching TRBD2 (5 bases). This CDR3 has 15 residues. From germline, CDR1 is MDHEN and CDR2 SYDVKM. V dropped 6 bases and J dropped 4 bases, with 16 bases sitting between them. In DNA form, the CDR3 reads TGTGCCAGCAGGGCTCAGAGGGCCCCGTACAATGAGCAGTTCTTC. Its translation is CASRAQRAPYNEQFF.

The V gene is TRBV5-1, the J gene TRBJ2-1; perhaps TRBD2 as D (6 bases). Germline V gene sequence: CDR1 SGHRS, CDR2 YFSETQ. Trimming cost V 1 base and J 0 bases, with 8 bases left between them. The CDR3 has 15 residues. The CDR3 DNA reads TGCGCCAGCAGCTTGACGGGAGTCTCCTACAATGAGCAGTTCTTC. This codes for CASSLTGVSYNEQFF.

This clonotype occurred a few times. The V gene is TRBV10-3, the J gene TRBJ2-1; D uncertain. In germline, CDR1 is ENHRY, CDR2 SYGVKD. CDR3 length equals 13 residues. The V and J ends lost 5 bases and 6 bases respectively, with 11 bases between them. The CDR3 reads CAISHDQPNEQFF. The CDR3 DNA reads TGTGCCATCAGTCATGACCAGCCCAATGAGCAGTTCTTC.

This clonotype has a handful of counts. This chain uses TRBV7-2 with TRBJ2-6; D gene ambiguous. V lost 5 bases and J 0 bases, leaving 14 bases between the germline ends. The CDR3 contains 17 residues. Germline CDR1 SGHTA, CDR2 FQGNSA. The CDR3 sequence is CASSPNFLASGANVLTF. CDR3 nucleotides: TGTGCCAGCAGCCCAAACTTCTTGGCCTCTGGGGCCAACGTCCTGACTTTC.

The table lists this clonotype with a few counts. The V gene is TRBV4-2, the J gene TRBJ2-7; 9 bases align to TRBD2. This CDR3 is 15 amino acids long. Germline V gene data show CDR1 as LGHNA and CDR2 as YNFKEQ. The V gene end was trimmed by 1 base and the J gene end by 4 bases; junction bases not matched to a gene: 5. The CDR3 reads CASSQAAGGLYEQYF. The CDR3 coding sequence is TGTGCCAGCAGCCAAGCAGCGGGAGGACTATACGAGCAGTACTTC.

The chain joins TRBV20-1 to TRBJ2-7, with a tentative D call TRBD2 (6 bases). V was trimmed by 2 bases and J by 7 bases, leaving 21 bases between them. CDR3 length: 15 amino acids. The germline CDR1 and CDR2 sequences are DFQATT and SNEGSKA (reference sequence). CDR3 DNA sequence: TGCAGTGCTAGACCAGGGAGGCCCCACTACAATGAGCAGTACTTC. Residues: CSARPGRPHYNEQYF.

Notes on this clonotype: A much larger clone lies one base from this, so it may be a read error. V is TRBV29-1 and J is TRBJ2-5; 10 bases align to TRBD1. V dropped 1 base and J dropped 3; count of bases not matched to a gene: 5. Germline-derived CDR1 and CDR2 are SQVTM and ANQGSEA. This CDR3 has 15 amino acids. CDR3 sequence reads: CSVEGGQGWEETQYF. The CDR3 DNA reads as TGCAGCGTTGAAGGGGGACAGGGGTGGGAAGAGACCCAGTACTTC.

J is TRBJ1-1 and V is TRBV10-3; tentatively, D is TRBD1 (6 bases). The V end lost 8 bases, the J end lost 7 bases, and 20 bases lay between the germline ends. Germline loops: CDR1 ENHRY, CDR2 SYGVKD. The CDR3 runs to 14 residues. As DNA, the CDR3 is TGTGCCATCTTTAACCCGGACAGTGGGCATGAAGCTTTCTTT. Amino acid sequence: CAIFNPDSGHEAFF.

This clonotype was detected only once. This sequence joins TRBV2 and TRBJ2-2, with 7 bases lining up with TRBD2. The CDR3 runs to 13 residues. The germline V gene encodes CDR1 SNHLY and CDR2 FYNNEI. With V trimmed by 7 bases and J by 6 bases, 5 bases remained unmatched. In nucleotides, the CDR3 is TGTGCCAGCAAGACTAGCTCGCCCGGGGAGCTGTTTTTT. This sequence encodes CASKTSSPGELFF.

The V and J genes are TRBV3-1 and TRBJ1-1; 10 bases map to TRBD1. The CDR3 is 15 residues long. V lost 5 bases, J lost 3 bases, and 6 bases stayed unmatched. Germline CDR1 is LGHDT and CDR2 is YNNKEL (reference sequence). The CDR3 nucleotides are TGTGCCAGCAGCTACCCCGGGACAGGGGACACTGAAGCTTTCTTT. Its protein product is CASSYPGTGDTEAFF.

This clonotype came up a few times. The chain uses TRBV25-1 and TRBJ1-4; the D gene is possibly TRBD1 (5 bases). Trimming took off 1 base at V and 4 bases at J, with 13 bases between the two ends. CDR1 and CDR2 from the germline V gene are MGHDK and SYGVNS. The CDR3 runs 16 residues. The CDR3 spells CASSELVGPGNEKLFF. As DNA, the CDR3 is TGTGCCAGCAGTGAATTGGTGGGGCCCGGTAATGAAAAACTGTTTTTT.

The chain is built from TRBV7-3 and TRBJ2-1, with D possibly matching TRBD1 (6 bases). The CDR3 loop spans 15 amino acids. CDR1 is SGHTA, CDR2 FQGTGA, per germline. Trimming shortened V by 1 base and J by 4 bases, and 11 bases separated the two germline ends. The CDR3: CASSLNTGMYNEQFF. The CDR3 DNA sequence: TGTGCCAGCAGCTTAAACACAGGGATGTACAATGAGCAGTTCTTC. Full variable domain (rest looked up from reference TRBV7-3 and TRBJ2-1): GAGVSQTPSNKVTEKGKYVELRCDPISGHTALYWYRQSLGQGPEFLIYFQGTGAADDSGLPNDRFFAVRPEGSVSTLKIQRTERGDSAVYLCASSLNTGMYNEQFFGPGTRLTVL.

CDR3 nucleotides: TGTGCCACCAGCAGAGCCCGGGAGGGCCAACGAGAGCAGTTCTTC. Protein: CATSRAREGQREQFF. This sequence joins TRBV15 and TRBJ2-1; 8 nucleotides agree with TRBD2. This CDR3 spans 15 amino acids. The germline CDR1 and CDR2 sequences are LNHNV and YYDKDF (reference sequence). J gave up 10 bases and V 1 base, and 9 bases lay outside the gene matches. Full variable domain (missing parts from reference TRBV15 and TRBJ2-1): DAMVIQNPRYQVTQFGKPVTLSCSQTLNHNVMYWYQQKSSQAPKLLFHYYDKDFNNEADTPDNFQSRRPNTSFCFLDIRSPGLGDTAMYLCATSRAREGQREQFFGPGTRLTVL.

The table lists this clonotype with a few counts. The chain has TRBV4-1 and TRBJ1-3; D not certain. CDR1 is MGHRA and CDR2 is YSYEKL in the germline V gene. CDR3 length equals 12 residues. V was trimmed by 4 bases and J by 3 bases, leaving 4 bases between them. The CDR3 nucleotides are TGCGCCAGCAGCCCCAGTGGAAACACCATATATTTT. This codes for CASSPSGNTIYF.

This chain links TRBV20-1 with TRBJ2-1; 12 positions match TRBD2. Losses at the gene ends were 5 bases for V and 8 bases for J; bases not matched to a gene: 7. The CDR3 length is 14 residues. Germline V gives CDR1 DFQATT, CDR2 SNEGSKA (reference sequence). CDR3 sequence reads: CSAGRTSGMDEQFF. CDR3 nucleotide sequence: TGCAGTGCTGGCCGGACTAGCGGGATGGATGAGCAGTTCTTC.

V gene TRBV5-1 combines with J gene TRBJ2-1; 9 bases are shared with TRBD2. The CDR3 has 14 residues. Trimming at V came to 5 bases and at J to 6 bases, leaving 6 bases not matched to a gene. The germline CDR1 and CDR2 sequences are SGHRS and YFSETQ. CDR3 coding DNA: TGCGCCAGCAGTGGCGGGAGGGCCGTCAATGAGCAGTTCTTC. It encodes CASSGGRAVNEQFF.

V is TRBV5-1 and J is TRBJ1-2; tentative D call: TRBD1 (6 bases). V was cut by 4 bases and J by 4 bases, with 11 bases left in between. From germline, CDR1 is SGHRS and CDR2 YFSETQ. The CDR3 totals 13 residues. CDR3 bases: TGCGCCAGCAGCCAGACAGGTAGCTATGGCTACACCTTC. Amino acids: CASSQTGSYGYTF.

This clonotype has a handful of counts. This chain joins TRBV7-2 and TRBJ2-7; tentative D call: TRBD1 (5 bases). V lost 1 base to trimming and J lost 2 bases, with 21 bases between them. This CDR3 spans 18 amino acids. CDR1 and CDR2 (germline): SGHTA, FQGNSA. The CDR3 sequence: CASSLGAAFGHATYEQYF. CDR3 DNA sequence: TGTGCCAGCAGCTTAGGTGCGGCTTTCGGACACGCGACCTACGAGCAGTACTTC.

The chain is built from TRBV10-3 and TRBJ2-1, with a tentative D call TRBD2 (5 bases). The germline gives CDR1 ENHRY, CDR2 SYGVKD. V lost 5 bases to trimming and J lost 5 bases, with 13 bases between them. The CDR3 consists of 14 residues. CDR3 residues: CAISLSQEDNEQFF. DNA for the CDR3: TGTGCCATCAGTTTGTCCCAGGAGGACAATGAGCAGTTCTTC.

The V gene is TRBV6-2 or TRBV6-3, the J gene TRBJ2-7; 8 positions match TRBD2. V shed 7 bases and J 6 bases; nucleotides not matched to a gene: 8. Germline CDR1 and CDR2: MNHEY and SVGEGT. CDR3 length: 13 residues. CDR3 residues: CASTGTRWGEQYF. CDR3 coding DNA: TGTGCCAGCACCGGGACTAGGTGGGGCGAGCAGTACTTC.

The chain uses TRBV28 and TRBJ1-2, with a possible D match to TRBD1 (5 bases). Germline CDR1 reads MDHEN; CDR2 reads SYDVKM. The CDR3 has 15 amino acids. V was cut by 1 base and J by 5 bases, with 14 bases left in between. CDR3 nucleotide sequence: TGTGCCAGCAGTTTATATGGGGGAGTTGGGTATGGCTACACCTTC. Encoded protein: CASSLYGGVGYGYTF.

V is TRBV6-5 and J is TRBJ2-5; 9 positions agree with TRBD2. The DNA end is a closer match to TRBJ2-7, so the J assignment may be wrong. CDR1 is MNHEY, CDR2 SVGAGI, per germline. This CDR3 region has 14 residues. The CDR3 region is CASSDCSGRCEQYF. CDR3 DNA: TGTGCCAGCAGTGACTGTAGCGGGAGATGCGAGCAGTACTTC.

As concerns this clonotype: A junction boundary mismatches the germline segment, possibly from a read error. The chain links TRBV5-1 to TRBJ2-4; 13 bases line up with TRBD2. Germline loops: CDR1 SGHRS, CDR2 YFSETQ. The CDR3 runs to 19 residues. CDR3 nucleotide sequence: TGCGCCAGCAGGCCCACTAGCGGGAGGGACATGTCTGCCATAAACATTCAGTACTTC. The encoded protein is CASRPTSGRDMSAINIQYF. Full variable domain (outside the CDR3, taken from reference TRBV5-1 and TRBJ2-4): KAGVTQTPRYLIKTRGQQVTLSCSPISGHRSVSWYQQTPGQGLQFLFEYFSETQRNKGNFPGRFSGRQFSNSRSEMNVSTLELGDSALYLCASRPTSGRDMSAINIQYFGAGTRLSVL.